This T cell receptor (beta chain) was recorded in a study of blood T cell repertoires in COVID-19. Study-wide context: COVID-19 samples from acute and convalescent phases originated in the United States, Italy and Spain. PBMCs, B-cell-depleted T cells, or T cells provided the cDNA or gDNA that made up the material.

Authors' data handling: Scientists estimated how many nucleated cells there were by amplifying reference gene primers. Data came from immunoSEQ multiplex PCR; TCRdb stores just in-frame clones and leaves some out. V, J and clone size reflect that table, while D and trimming were determined from the DNA. The profile shows 280,000 or so clones, roughly 85% of them singletons. The CDR3 is 16 residues long. J was trimmed by 5 bases and V by 10 bases; bases with no gene match: 17. The germline gives CDR1 WNHNN, CDR2 SYGVQD (reference sequence). This clone came up once. This receptor was taken from a woman aged 45 to 65 who had recovered from COVID-19. The chain couples TRBV10-1 to TRBJ2-5; 9 bases are a match to TRBD1. Sequencing was performed on peripheral blood. The CDR3 sequence: CANTTGQGLLGETQYF. The CDR3 region has the DNA TGCGCCAACACGACGGGACAGGGCCTCCTGGGGGAGACCCAGTACTTC.